The entry below describes one T cell receptor (beta chain). TCRdb's table, derived via immunoSEQ multiplex PCR, lists solely in-frame clones and lacks some. The table has about 81,000 clones, around 96% seen once. J was trimmed by 7 bases and V by 3 bases; bases with no gene match: 7. Germline V gene data show CDR1 as KGHSH and CDR2 as LQKENI. The length of the CDR3 is 15 residues. This specimen belongs to a study of technical replicates of blood from several donors. The sequenced sample was T cells isolated from PBMCs. The sequence was obtained from a human donor in good health. The V call is TRBV18, the J call TRBJ1-1, with 11 positions matching TRBD1. For the CDR3, the DNA is TGTGCCAGCTCACCGCCCGGACAGGGGGCTTATGAAGCTTTCTTT. It encodes CASSPPGQGAYEAFF.